The entry that follows covers one T cell receptor beta chain sequence. Its cognate antigen is unknown. Germline values: CDR1 GTSNPN, CDR2 SVGIG (reference sequence). The CDR3 covers 12 residues. With 2 bases removed from V and 8 bases from J, the gap between germline ends came to 9 bases. This sample is part of a study of CD8 T cells in Susac syndrome. When the RNA was reverse transcribed, random hexamers were used with an input of roughly 0.5 to 1 ug. Across 54 Vbeta and 13 Jbeta, TCR beta CDR3 was amplified with immunoSEQ multiplex PCR. One entry per CDR3 protein, called by TCRdb with MiXCR from the immunoSEQ multiplex PCR reads. The profile shows approximately 180,000 distinct CDR3 sequences, around 95% of them singletons. Notes on the study in general: Individuals included in the TCR sequencing and HLA analysis were acknowledged by the study to be relatively few in number.

Treatment-naive patients with stable or active relapsing-remitting disease served as multiple sclerosis controls. This chain joins TRBV30 and TRBJ2-2, with D unclear. This receptor was obtained from a human donor with multiple sclerosis. The sample taken for sequencing was CD4+ T cells from PBMCs. The CDR3, as DNA: TGTGCCTGGAGTCCCCGCTCGGGGGAGCTGTTTTTT. This translates into CAWSPRSGELFF.